The text below deals with one T cell receptor (beta chain). The CDR3 is 15 residues long. The junction had 7 bases not matched to a gene; V was cut back by 6 bases and J by 6 bases. Germline V lookup: CDR1 MNHNY, CDR2 SVGAGI (reference sequence). The data belong to a study of control samples from healthy donors and cancer patients. Generated by immunoSEQ multiplex PCR, the TCRdb table keeps only in-frame clones and is missing some. The data contain some 150,000 clones, 95% to 96% of them singletons. Material for sequencing was blood. This TCR was recovered from a woman in her thirties in good health. The rearrangement links TRBV6-6 to TRBJ1-5, with TRBD1 identical over 11 bases. DNA for the CDR3: TGTGCCAGCAGAGAGGACAGGGGGCTTGGTCAGCCCCAGCATTTT. This encodes CASREDRGLGQPQHF.